The 29 T cell receptor beta chains reported below all come from one sample, sequenced in a study of cytomegalovirus exposure and HLA in healthy donors. Sequencing used immunoSEQ multiplex PCR; TCRdb keeps in-frame clones, though not all of them. Of 250,000 or so clones in the sample, roughly nine tenths were seen once. Sequencing input: PBMCs. These receptors all stem from a man aged 18 to 29 in good health and CMV-seropositive.

This clone was observed a few times. The chain recombines TRBV4-1 with TRBJ1-1; no firm D call. The germline V gene encodes CDR1 MGHRA and CDR2 YSYEKL. Trimming shortened V by 0 bases and J by 5 bases, and 10 bases separated the two germline ends. The CDR3 length is 14 residues. CDR3 bases: TGCGCCAGCAGCCAAGATCGGCTCGCTACTGAAGCTTTCTTT. Protein sequence: CASSQDRLATEAFF.

The V and J genes are TRBV6-1 and TRBJ1-2; a weak D match, TRBD1 (5 bases). Between the trimmed V and J ends, which lost 3 bases and 8 bases, there was a span of 16 bases. CDR1 and CDR2 (germline): MNHNS, SASEGT. The CDR3 sequence is 14 residues long. In DNA form, the CDR3 reads TGTGCCAGCAGTGATCGGGGGTTGTCTTCCGGCTACACCTTC. Its translation is CASSDRGLSSGYTF.

V is TRBV6-4 and J is TRBJ2-7, with D perhaps given as TRBD1 or TRBD2 (5 bases each). Germline V gene lookup returns CDR1 MRHNA and CDR2 SNTAGT. V lost 9 bases, J lost 2 bases, and 17 bases lay in between. The CDR3 totals 14 residues. The CDR3 DNA is TGTGCCAGACCCAACCCGGGGCTTCCCTACGAGCAGTACTTC. Translated: CARPNPGLPYEQYF.

The rearrangement links TRBV27 to TRBJ1-4; unclear D gene. Germline CDR1 and CDR2: MNHEY and SMNVEV (reference sequence). The CDR3 totals 16 residues. V lost 5 bases, J lost 1 base, and 14 bases lay in between. CDR3 nucleotides: TGTGCCAGCAGTCCCAAGTTTCGAGGAACTAATGAAAAACTGTTTTTT. It specifies CASSPKFRGTNEKLFF.

The V call is TRBV7-7, the J call TRBJ2-3, with 9 bases aligning to TRBD2. The CDR3 has 14 residues. The germline gives CDR1 SSHAT, CDR2 FNYEAQ (reference sequence). Trimming removed 5 bases from V and 1 base from J; junction bases left unmatched: 1. The CDR3 DNA sequence: TGTGCCAGCAGCCGGACTAGCGGCACAGATACGCAGTATTTT. Its protein is CASSRTSGTDTQYF.

The J gene is TRBJ1-4, the V gene TRBV14; D unresolved. This CDR3 is built from 16 residues. In germline, CDR1 is SGHDN, CDR2 FVKESK. The ends were cut back, 0 bases at V and 3 bases at J, with 11 bases in the middle. CDR3: CASSQDSEGANEKLFF. CDR3 coding DNA: TGTGCCAGCAGCCAAGATTCCGAGGGAGCTAATGAAAAACTGTTTTTT.

The gene calls are TRBV9 and TRBJ1-1; D perhaps matches TRBD1 (6 bases). This CDR3 has 13 residues. V was cut by 4 bases and J by 3 bases, with 10 bases left in between. Germline V lookup: CDR1 SGDLS, CDR2 YYNGEE. Here the CDR3 reads CASSNRVDTEAFF. The CDR3, as DNA: TGTGCCAGCAGCAACAGGGTTGACACTGAAGCTTTCTTT.

The CDR3 coding sequence is TGTGCCAGCAGTCCTGAACAGACATTCCTCTCCTACGAGCAGTACTTC. Translation gives CASSPEQTFLSYEQYF. The V and J genes are TRBV28 and TRBJ2-7; no reliable D call. Germline CDR1 and CDR2: MDHEN and SYDVKM. V was pared by 5 bases and J by 0 bases, with 17 bases between. The CDR3 covers 16 residues.

The chain has TRBV7-2 and TRBJ2-5, with 8 bases lining up with TRBD1. The CDR3 is 17 residues long. Germline V lookup: CDR1 SGHTA, CDR2 FQGNSA. V lost 1 base and J lost 5; bases outside the gene matches: 12. CDR3 protein: CASSLVWTGPPSETQYF. CDR3 nucleotide sequence: TGTGCCAGCAGCTTAGTTTGGACAGGGCCTCCTTCCGAGACCCAGTACTTC.

This clone was seen a handful of times. This chain links TRBV7-9 with TRBJ1-1; D gene uncertain. V was shortened by 6 bases and J by 0 bases, with 11 bases between the two germline ends. Germline values: CDR1 SEHNR, CDR2 FQNEAQ (reference sequence). The CDR3 consists of 14 residues. CDR3 sequence: CASSQGALNTEAFF. Here the CDR3 DNA reads TGTGCCAGCAGTCAAGGAGCACTGAACACTGAAGCTTTCTTT.

V usage is TRBV30 and J usage is TRBJ1-5; D gene ambiguous. Trimming shortened V by 2 bases and J by 6 bases, and 8 bases separated the two germline ends. The CDR3 contains 12 residues. Germline CDR1 GTSNPN, CDR2 SVGIG (reference sequence). The CDR3 sequence is CAWSKFGQPQHF. The CDR3 nucleotides are TGTGCCTGGAGTAAGTTTGGTCAGCCCCAGCATTTT.

This rearrangement joins TRBV27 to TRBJ2-4; D remains unclear. Germline CDR1 is MNHEY and CDR2 is SMNVEV (reference sequence). This CDR3 has 15 residues. The V end lost 5 bases, the J end lost 0 bases, and 11 bases lay between the germline ends. The CDR3 nucleotides are TGTGCCAGCAGTGAGCGACTGATAGCCAAAAACATTCAGTACTTC. Translation: CASSERLIAKNIQYF.

The chain carries TRBV9 and TRBJ2-1, with no clear D. CDR3 size: 14 residues. V shed 0 bases and J shed 7 bases, with 11 bases lying between them. In germline, CDR1 is SGDLS, CDR2 YYNGEE. This chain's CDR3 is CASSVEGRMNEQFF. Here the CDR3 DNA reads TGTGCCAGCAGCGTAGAAGGTAGGATGAATGAGCAGTTCTTC.

This clone has only a few counts. J is TRBJ2-7 and V is TRBV6-5; TRBD2 matches at 10 bases. This CDR3 is 15 amino acids long. Germline V CDR1 and CDR2: MNHEY, SVGAGI. V lost 6 bases to trimming and J lost 4 bases; unmatched junction nucleotides: 9. Here the CDR3 DNA reads TGTGCCAGCAGACCCAAGACTAGCGGGCCTTACGAGCAGTACTTC. It yields the protein CASRPKTSGPYEQYF.

This chain joins TRBV9 and TRBJ1-2; no definite D call. The CDR3 contains 17 residues. Per the germline V gene, CDR1 is SGDLS and CDR2 is YYNGEE. V lost 1 base and J lost 2, with 18 bases in between. CDR3 sequence (DNA): TGTGCCAGCAGCGTATCGGCAAGTCCGGCCCAAAACTATGGCTACACCTTC. Its translation: CASSVSASPAQNYGYTF.

This chain connects TRBV25-1 to TRBJ2-7, with D uncertain. The V gene lost 3 bases and the J gene lost 1 base, with 13 bases spanning the gap. CDR1 MGHDK and CDR2 SYGVNS come from the germline V gene. The CDR3 has 15 residues. This CDR3 is CASSDRTDQSYEQYF. The CDR3 DNA reads as TGTGCCAGCAGTGACCGGACGGACCAGTCCTACGAGCAGTACTTC.

This clone appeared once. The V and J genes are TRBV5-1 and TRBJ2-2; possibly TRBD2 for D (5 bases). CDR1 SGHRS and CDR2 YFSETQ come from the germline V gene. The length of the CDR3 is 17 residues. V dropped 2 bases and J dropped 3 bases, with 17 bases sitting between them. This CDR3 reads CASSLFSIEGYTGELFF. The DNA for the CDR3 is TGCGCCAGCAGCTTATTTAGTATAGAGGGATACACCGGGGAGCTGTTTTTT.

V usage is TRBV6-4 and J usage is TRBJ2-2; D remains unclear. V was cut by 6 bases and J by 6 bases, with 14 bases left in between. Germline loops: CDR1 MRHNA, CDR2 SNTAGT. CDR3 size: 14 residues. Here the CDR3 reads CASRVEGSAGELFF. Here the CDR3 DNA reads TGTGCCAGCAGAGTCGAAGGGTCGGCCGGGGAGCTGTTTTTT.

This clone showed up just a few times. The genes are TRBV6-1 and TRBJ1-3, with TRBD1 as a possible D gene (5 bases). V was pared by 0 bases and J by 0 bases, with 12 bases between. This CDR3 region has 17 residues. Germline lookup yields CDR1 MNHNS and CDR2 SASEGT. CDR3 nucleotides: TGTGCCAGCAGTGAAGCGCACGGGGGGAGCTCTGGAAACACCATATATTTT. Translated: CASSEAHGGSSGNTIYF.

This clone appeared once. The CDR3 nucleotides are TGCGCCAGCAGTGATGCCCTGGCTAGCGGGAGGTTCGTTGTGACAGATACGCAGTATTTT. This gives the protein CASSDALASGRFVVTDTQYF. The chain links TRBV10-2 to TRBJ2-3, with 11 bases aligning to TRBD2. There are 20 residues in the CDR3. The germline V gene encodes CDR1 WSHSY and CDR2 SAAADI. V lost 3 bases and J lost 3; bases outside the gene matches: 17.

This rearrangement joins TRBV6-1 to TRBJ2-2; D not certain. The CDR3 spans 13 residues. Trimming took 7 bases from V and 4 from J, leaving 10 bases between them. Per germline, CDR1 MNHNS and CDR2 SASEGT. The CDR3 region has the DNA TGTGCCAGCACCTCCCACTTCACCGGGGAGCTGTTTTTT. This translates into CASTSHFTGELFF.

The chain has TRBV28 and TRBJ1-1, with a tentative D call TRBD1 (5 bases). With 10 bases removed from V and 3 bases from J, the gap between germline ends came to 9 bases. CDR3 size: 11 residues. In germline, CDR1 is MDHEN, CDR2 SYDVKM. The CDR3: CATPRDTEAFF. CDR3 coding DNA: TGTGCCACTCCCAGGGACACTGAAGCTTTCTTT.

This clone was recorded a few times. The chain combines TRBV2 with TRBJ1-4, with D unresolved. Trimming took off 11 bases at V and 8 bases at J, with 18 bases between the two ends. Germline-derived CDR1 and CDR2 are SNHLY and FYNNEI. The CDR3 is made up of 13 amino acids. The CDR3 DNA is TGTGCCTGCCGCCGCGTTGGCAACGAAAAACTGTTTTTT. Its translation: CACRRVGNEKLFF.

This clone came up once. The V call is TRBV29-1, the J call TRBJ2-3; D call uncertain. Germline V gene data show CDR1 as SQVTM and CDR2 as ANQGSEA. This CDR3 spans 13 amino acids. Trimming took 4 bases from V and 8 from J, leaving 16 bases between them. CDR3 protein: CSVGVAAQGTQYF. The CDR3 nucleotides read TGCAGCGTTGGGGTAGCCGCCCAAGGTACGCAGTATTTT.

V is TRBV5-1 and J is TRBJ2-1; 8 bases map to TRBD2. CDR3 length: 15 amino acids. The junction had 6 bases not matched to a gene; V was cut back by 0 bases and J by 7 bases. The germline V gene encodes CDR1 SGHRS and CDR2 YFSETQ. The CDR3 loop is CASSLVIAGSNEQFF. Written as DNA, the CDR3 is TGCGCCAGCAGCTTGGTGATAGCGGGATCTAATGAGCAGTTCTTC.

The V gene is TRBV5-1, the J gene TRBJ2-5; 10 nucleotides align to TRBD2. J lost 3 bases, V lost 0 bases, and 8 bases had no gene match. Germline V gene lookup returns CDR1 SGHRS and CDR2 YFSETQ. CDR3 length equals 17 residues. The CDR3 region has the DNA TGCGCCAGCAGCTTGGGGCTAGCGGGAGTGATAGAAGAGACCCAGTACTTC. Encoded protein: CASSLGLAGVIEETQYF.

This chain links TRBV10-2 with TRBJ1-2, with 10 bases fitting TRBD1. Trimming at V came to 4 bases and at J to 4 bases, leaving 3 bases not matched to a gene. Germline V gene sequence: CDR1 WSHSY, CDR2 SAAADI. This CDR3 region has 14 residues. CDR3 in amino acids: CASSVGQGIYGYTF. The CDR3 DNA reads TGCGCCAGCAGTGTGGGACAGGGGATCTATGGCTACACCTTC.

The rearrangement links TRBV6-6 to TRBJ1-2; no reliable D call. Germline V CDR1 and CDR2: MNHNY, SVGAGI (reference sequence). Deletions cut 6 bases from V and 0 bases from J, with 5 bases between. The CDR3 is 12 amino acids. CDR3 nucleotides: TGTGCCAGCAGAACAGCTAACTATGGCTACACCTTC. Protein sequence: CASRTANYGYTF.

This sequence joins TRBV6-1 and TRBJ1-2; TRBD1 matches 7 bases. CDR1 is MNHNS and CDR2 is SASEGT in the germline V gene. V lost 2 bases to trimming and J lost 5 bases; unmatched junction nucleotides: 11. This CDR3 is 16 amino acids long. The CDR3 loop reads CASSEPGQVSRYGYTF. The CDR3 DNA follows: TGTGCCAGCAGTGAACCTGGACAGGTTTCTCGTTATGGCTACACCTTC.